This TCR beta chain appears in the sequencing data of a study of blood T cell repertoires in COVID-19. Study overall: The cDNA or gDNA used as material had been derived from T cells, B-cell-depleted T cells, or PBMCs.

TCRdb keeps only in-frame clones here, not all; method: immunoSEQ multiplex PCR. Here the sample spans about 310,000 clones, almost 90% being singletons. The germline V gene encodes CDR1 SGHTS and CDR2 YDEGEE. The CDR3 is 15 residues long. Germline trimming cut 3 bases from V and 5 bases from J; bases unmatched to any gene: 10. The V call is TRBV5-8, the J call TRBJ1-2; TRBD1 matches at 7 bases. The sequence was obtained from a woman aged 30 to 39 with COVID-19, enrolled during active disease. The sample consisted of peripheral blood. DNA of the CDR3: TGTGCCAGCAGCTCCCCAATCCACAGGGGATATGGCTACACCTTC. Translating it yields CASSSPIHRGYGYTF.